This T cell receptor beta chain is from a study of shared clonotypes between healthy human individuals. Study context: The donor group consisted of two women and a few men, aged 18 to 49. Three plates each covered CD4 naive and memory; CD8 naive two, CD8 memory one.

Trimming shortened V by 0 bases and J by 4 bases, and 12 bases separated the two germline ends. This CDR3 has 15 amino acids. CDR1 and CDR2 from the germline V gene are LGHNA and YSLEER. This was a deep-level run. TCRdb keeps only in-frame clones here, not all; method: immunoSEQ multiplex PCR. The sample consists of about a million clones, approximately 80% of them appearing once. The source of this sequence is a man aged 18 to 29 in good health. J is TRBJ1-2 and V is TRBV4-3, with a possible D match to TRBD1 (5 bases). The sample comprised memory CD4+ T cells sorted from blood. Sample subset: CD45RA-negative fraction. CDR3 nucleotides: TGCGCCAGCAGCCAAGATGTATTGGGGCTCTATGGCTACACCTTC. This sequence encodes CASSQDVLGLYGYTF.